Reported below is one TCR beta chain. Antigen: not known. The CDR3 has 13 amino acids. Trimming took 2 bases from V and 10 from J, leaving 9 bases between them. The germline V gene has CDR1 MNHEY and CDR2 SVGAGI. The sample originates from a study of PD-1 blockade in classical Hodgkin lymphoma. Study findings and constraints: Relapsed/refractory patients reportedly had the lowest baseline TCR diversity, below newly diagnosed patients, who were below healthy donors. CD4+ TCR diversity climbed significantly by C4D1, unlike CD8+ TCR diversity. The drivers behind the repertoire differences, possibly disease activity or prior therapy, remain undefined.

Autologous stem cell transplantation was followed by relapse in every patient, and brentuximab vedotin exposure varied. Complete response, partial response or progressive disease were the best responses. Sequencing used immunoSEQ multiplex PCR; TCRdb keeps in-frame clones, though not all of them. The sample lists some 14,000 clones, about 82% seen once, with approximately 25% in the top ten. This material consisted of peripheral blood mononuclear cells (PBMCs), taken at baseline. This clonotype originated in a human donor with classical Hodgkin lymphoma. The chain links TRBV6-5 to TRBJ1-6; D not certain. The CDR3 coding sequence is TGTGCCAGCAGTTACACGTCGATCTCACCCCTCCACTTT. Its protein is CASSYTSISPLHF.